Detailed here is one T cell receptor (beta chain). The data belong to a study of technical replicates of blood from a few donors. Using immunoSEQ multiplex PCR, the repertoire was profiled, and TCRdb retains in-frame clones only, with some absent. The sample contains more than 80,000 clones, 95% of which appear only once. V was clipped by 2 bases and J by 4 bases, with 9 bases between them. The CDR3 loop spans 14 amino acids. Germline V gives CDR1 ENHRY, CDR2 SYGVKD. The chain combines TRBV10-3 with TRBJ1-5; D possibly corresponds to TRBD1 (6 bases). Sequenced sample: T cells isolated from PBMCs. The sequence came from a human donor in good health. The CDR3 is CAISEMGANQPQHF. Written as DNA, the CDR3 is TGTGCCATCAGTGAGATGGGGGCGAATCAGCCCCAGCATTTT.